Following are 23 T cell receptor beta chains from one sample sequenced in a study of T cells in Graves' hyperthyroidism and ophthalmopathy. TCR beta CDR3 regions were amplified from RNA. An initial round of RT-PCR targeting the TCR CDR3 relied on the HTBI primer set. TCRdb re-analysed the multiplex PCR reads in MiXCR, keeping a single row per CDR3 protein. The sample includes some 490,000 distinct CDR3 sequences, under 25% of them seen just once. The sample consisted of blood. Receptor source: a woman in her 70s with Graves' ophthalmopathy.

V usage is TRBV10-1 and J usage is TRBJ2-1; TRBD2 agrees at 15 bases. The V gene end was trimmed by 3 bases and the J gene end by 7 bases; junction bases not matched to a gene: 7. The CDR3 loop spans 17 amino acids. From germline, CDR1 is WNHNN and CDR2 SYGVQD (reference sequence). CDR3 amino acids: CASSDPGTSGRTNEQFF. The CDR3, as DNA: TGCGCCAGCAGTGACCCCGGGACTAGCGGGAGGACGAATGAGCAGTTCTTC.

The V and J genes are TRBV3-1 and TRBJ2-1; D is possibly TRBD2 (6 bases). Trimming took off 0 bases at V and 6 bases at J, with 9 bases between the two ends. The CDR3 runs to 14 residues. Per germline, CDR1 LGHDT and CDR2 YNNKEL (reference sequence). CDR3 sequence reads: CASSQDWRGNEQFF. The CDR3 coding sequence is TGTGCCAGCAGCCAAGATTGGCGGGGCAATGAGCAGTTCTTC.

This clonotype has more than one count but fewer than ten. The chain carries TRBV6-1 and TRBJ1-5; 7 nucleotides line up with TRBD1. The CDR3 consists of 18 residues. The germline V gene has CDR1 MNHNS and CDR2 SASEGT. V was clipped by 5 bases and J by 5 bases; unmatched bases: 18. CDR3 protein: CASSRTGERVRGDQPQHF. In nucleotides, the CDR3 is TGTGCCAGCAGTAGAACAGGGGAGAGAGTAAGGGGGGATCAGCCCCAGCATTTT.

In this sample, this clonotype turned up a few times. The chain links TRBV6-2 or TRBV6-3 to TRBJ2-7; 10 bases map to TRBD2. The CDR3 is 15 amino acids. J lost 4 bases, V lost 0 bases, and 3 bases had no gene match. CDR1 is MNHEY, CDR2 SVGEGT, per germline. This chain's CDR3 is CASSYSSGRLYEQYF. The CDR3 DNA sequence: TGTGCCAGCAGTTACTCTAGCGGGAGGCTTTACGAGCAGTACTTC.

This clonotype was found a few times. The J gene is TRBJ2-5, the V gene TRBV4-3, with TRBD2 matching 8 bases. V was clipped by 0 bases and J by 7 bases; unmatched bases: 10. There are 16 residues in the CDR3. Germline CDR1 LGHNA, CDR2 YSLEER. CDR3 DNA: TGCGCCAGCAGCCAAGAGGTGTCGGGAGGGCCGGTGACCCAGTACTTC. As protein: CASSQEVSGGPVTQYF.

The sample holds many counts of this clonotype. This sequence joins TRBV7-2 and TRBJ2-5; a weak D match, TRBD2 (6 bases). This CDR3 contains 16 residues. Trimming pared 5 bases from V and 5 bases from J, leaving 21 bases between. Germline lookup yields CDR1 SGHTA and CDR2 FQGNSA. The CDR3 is CASSPRLGAGGETQYF. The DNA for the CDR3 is TGTGCCAGCAGCCCACGACTCGGAGCGGGTGGGGAGACCCAGTACTTC.

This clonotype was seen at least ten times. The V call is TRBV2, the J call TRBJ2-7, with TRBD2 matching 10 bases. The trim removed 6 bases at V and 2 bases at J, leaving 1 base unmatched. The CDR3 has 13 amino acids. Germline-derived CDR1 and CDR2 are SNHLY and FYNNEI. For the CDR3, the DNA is TGTGCCAGCAGAACTAGCGGGACCTACGAGCAGTACTTC. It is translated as CASRTSGTYEQYF.

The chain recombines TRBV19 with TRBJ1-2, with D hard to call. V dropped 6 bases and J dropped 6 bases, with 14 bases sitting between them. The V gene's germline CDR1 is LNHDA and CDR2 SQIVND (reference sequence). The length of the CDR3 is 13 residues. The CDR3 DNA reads TGTGCCAGTAGGGCGCCGGGTCAAAATGGCTACACCTTC. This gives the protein CASRAPGQNGYTF.

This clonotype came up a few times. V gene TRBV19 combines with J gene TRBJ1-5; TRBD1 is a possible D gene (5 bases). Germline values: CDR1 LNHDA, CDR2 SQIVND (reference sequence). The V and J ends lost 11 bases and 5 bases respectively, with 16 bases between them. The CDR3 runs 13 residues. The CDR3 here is CAPSTDFDQPQHF. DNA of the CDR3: TGTGCCCCCTCGACAGATTTCGATCAGCCCCAGCATTTT.

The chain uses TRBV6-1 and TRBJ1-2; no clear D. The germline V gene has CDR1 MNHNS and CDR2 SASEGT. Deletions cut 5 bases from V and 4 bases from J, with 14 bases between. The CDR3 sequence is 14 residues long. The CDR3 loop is CASSKRPTSYGYTF. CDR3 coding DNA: TGTGCCAGCAGTAAACGACCCACAAGCTATGGCTACACCTTC.

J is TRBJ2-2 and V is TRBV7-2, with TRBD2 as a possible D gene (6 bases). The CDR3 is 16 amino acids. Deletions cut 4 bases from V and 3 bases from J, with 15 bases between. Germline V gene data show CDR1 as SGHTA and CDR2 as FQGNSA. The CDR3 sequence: CASSYSTGSHTGELFF. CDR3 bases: TGTGCCAGCAGCTACTCGACCGGGAGTCACACCGGGGAGCTGTTTTTT.

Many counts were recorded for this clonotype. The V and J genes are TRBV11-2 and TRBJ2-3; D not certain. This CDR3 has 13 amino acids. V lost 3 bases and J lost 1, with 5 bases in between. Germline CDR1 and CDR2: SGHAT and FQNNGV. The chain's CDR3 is CASSFTRTDTQYF. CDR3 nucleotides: TGTGCCAGCAGCTTTACCCGCACAGATACGCAGTATTTT.

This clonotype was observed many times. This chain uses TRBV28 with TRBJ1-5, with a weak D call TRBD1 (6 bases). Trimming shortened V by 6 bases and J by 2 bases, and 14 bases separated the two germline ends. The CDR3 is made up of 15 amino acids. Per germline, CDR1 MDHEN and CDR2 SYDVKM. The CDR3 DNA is TGTGCCAGCAGATCGCAGGGGAGTGGCAATCAGCCCCAGCATTTT. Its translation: CASRSQGSGNQPQHF.

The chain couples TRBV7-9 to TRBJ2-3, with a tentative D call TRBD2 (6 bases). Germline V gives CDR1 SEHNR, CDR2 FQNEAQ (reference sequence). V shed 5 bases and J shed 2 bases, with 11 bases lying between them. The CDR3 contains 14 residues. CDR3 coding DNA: TGTGCCAGCAGCCCTGGACTACCCACAGATACGCAGTATTTT. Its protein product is CASSPGLPTDTQYF.

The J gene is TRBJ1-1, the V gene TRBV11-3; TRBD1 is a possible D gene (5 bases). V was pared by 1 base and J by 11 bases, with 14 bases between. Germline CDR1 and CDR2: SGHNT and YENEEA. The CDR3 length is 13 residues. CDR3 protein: CASSLGGVGRAFF. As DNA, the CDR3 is TGTGCCAGCAGCTTAGGGGGCGTCGGGCGGGCTTTCTTT.

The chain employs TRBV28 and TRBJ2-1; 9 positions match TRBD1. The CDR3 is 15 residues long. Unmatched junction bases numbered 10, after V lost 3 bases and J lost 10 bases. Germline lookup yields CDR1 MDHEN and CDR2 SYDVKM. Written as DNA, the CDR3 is TGTGCCAGCAGTTTTTTGGACAGGGGTTTATTGGAGCAGTTCTTC. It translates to CASSFLDRGLLEQFF.

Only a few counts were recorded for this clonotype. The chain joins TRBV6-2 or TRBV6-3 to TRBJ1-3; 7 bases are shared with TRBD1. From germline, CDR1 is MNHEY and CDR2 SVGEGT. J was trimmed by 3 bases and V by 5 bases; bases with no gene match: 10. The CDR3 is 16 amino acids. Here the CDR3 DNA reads TGTGCCAGCAGTAGACGGACAGGCTTACTTGGAAACACCATATATTTT. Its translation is CASSRRTGLLGNTIYF.

The CDR3 DNA reads as TGTGCCAGCAGTTTACCTCCGTTACCAAATCAGCCCCAGCATTTT. Protein sequence: CASSLPPLPNQPQHF. The rearrangement uses TRBV28 and TRBJ1-5, with D unclear. V lost 2 bases to trimming and J lost 4 bases, with 12 bases between them. The CDR3 runs to 15 residues. The germline V gene encodes CDR1 MDHEN and CDR2 SYDVKM.

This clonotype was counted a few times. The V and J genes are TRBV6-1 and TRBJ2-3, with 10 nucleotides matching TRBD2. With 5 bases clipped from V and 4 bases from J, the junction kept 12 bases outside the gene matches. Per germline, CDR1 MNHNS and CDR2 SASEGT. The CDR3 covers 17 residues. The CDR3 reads CASSPQLAGGGADTQYF. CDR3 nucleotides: TGTGCCAGCAGTCCTCAGTTAGCGGGAGGTGGGGCAGATACGCAGTATTTT.

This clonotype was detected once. For the CDR3, the DNA is TGTGCCACCGGATCCCCTTCCTACGAGCAGTACTTC. Amino acid sequence: CATGSPSYEQYF. The V call is TRBV10-3, the J call TRBJ2-7; no reliable D call. Germline V gene lookup returns CDR1 ENHRY and CDR2 SYGVKD. V was trimmed by 10 bases and J by 1 base, leaving 11 bases between them. This CDR3 has 12 amino acids.

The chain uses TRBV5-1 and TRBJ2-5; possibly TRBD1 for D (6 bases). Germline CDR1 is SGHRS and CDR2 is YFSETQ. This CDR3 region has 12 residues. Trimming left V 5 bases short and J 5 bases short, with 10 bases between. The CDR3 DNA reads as TGCGCCAGCAGAAAGGGGGACGAGACCCAGTACTTC. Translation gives CASRKGDETQYF.

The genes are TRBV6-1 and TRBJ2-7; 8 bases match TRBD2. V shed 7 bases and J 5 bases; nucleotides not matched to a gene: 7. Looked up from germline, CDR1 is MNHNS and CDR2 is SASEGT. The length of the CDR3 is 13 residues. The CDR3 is CASTGSGSNEQYF. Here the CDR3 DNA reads TGTGCCAGCACTGGCAGCGGGAGCAACGAGCAGTACTTC.

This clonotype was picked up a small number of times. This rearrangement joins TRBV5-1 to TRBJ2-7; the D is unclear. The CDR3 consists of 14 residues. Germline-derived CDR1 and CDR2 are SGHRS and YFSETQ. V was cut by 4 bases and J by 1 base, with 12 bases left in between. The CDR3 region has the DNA TGCGCCAGCAGCCTAGGACCGCCGTCCTACGAGCAGTACTTC. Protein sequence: CASSLGPPSYEQYF.